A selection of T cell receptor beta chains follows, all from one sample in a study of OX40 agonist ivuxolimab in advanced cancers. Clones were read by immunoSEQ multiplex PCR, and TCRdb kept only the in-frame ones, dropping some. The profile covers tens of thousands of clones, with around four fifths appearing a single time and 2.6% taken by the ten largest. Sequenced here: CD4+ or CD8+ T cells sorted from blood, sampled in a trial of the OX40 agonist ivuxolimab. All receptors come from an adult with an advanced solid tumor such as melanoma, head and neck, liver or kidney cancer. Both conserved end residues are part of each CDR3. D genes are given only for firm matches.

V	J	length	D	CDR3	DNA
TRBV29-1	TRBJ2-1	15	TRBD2	CSAPGLAGGENEQFF	TGCAGCGCCCCGGGACTAGCGGGAGGGGAAAATGAGCAGTTCTTC
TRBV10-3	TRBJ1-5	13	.	CAISEGQGQPQHF	TGTGCCATCAGTGAAGGGCAGGGCCAGCCCCAGCATTTT
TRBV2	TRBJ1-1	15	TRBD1	CASSLNGQGVSEAFF	TGTGCCAGCAGCTTGAACGGACAGGGAGTCTCTGAAGCTTTCTTT
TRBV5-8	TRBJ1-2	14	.	CASSIRGRGYGYTF	TGTGCCAGCAGCATACGGGGCAGGGGCTATGGCTACACCTTC
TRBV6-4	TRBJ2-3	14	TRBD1	CASGTGTGTDTQYF	TGTGCCAGTGGGACCGGGACAGGCACAGATACGCAGTATTTT
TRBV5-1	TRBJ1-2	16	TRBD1	CASRPGTGGWDYGYTF	TGCGCCAGCAGGCCCGGGACAGGGGGCTGGGACTATGGCTACACCTTC
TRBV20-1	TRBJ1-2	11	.	CSCEQNYGYTF	TGCAGTTGCGAGCAGAACTATGGCTACACCTTC
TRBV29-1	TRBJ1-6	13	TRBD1	CSVGGTDNSPLHF	TGCAGCGTTGGAGGGACAGATAATTCACCCCTCCACTTT
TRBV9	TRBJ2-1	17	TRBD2	CASSGSGTSDRRDEQFF	TGTGCCAGCAGCGGATCCGGGACTAGCGACCGCCGGGATGAGCAGTTCTTC
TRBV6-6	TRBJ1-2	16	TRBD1	CASKLGTGGSGYGYTF	TGTGCCAGCAAATTGGGGACAGGGGGCAGCGGCTATGGCTACACCTTC
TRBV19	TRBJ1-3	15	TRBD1	CASSRGKLSGNTIYF	TGTGCCAGCTCCAGGGGGAAGCTGTCTGGAAACACCATATATTTT
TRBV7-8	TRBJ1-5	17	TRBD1	CASSSWRDRYSNQPQHF	TGTGCCAGCAGTTCTTGGCGGGACAGATATAGCAATCAGCCCCAGCATTTT
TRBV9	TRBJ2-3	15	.	CASSPGTLDTDTQYF	TGTGCCAGCAGCCCCGGGACCCTCGACACAGATACGCAGTATTTT
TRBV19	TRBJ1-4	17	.	CASTPGTGGATNEKLFF	TGTGCCAGTACCCCCGGGACGGGGGGAGCAACTAATGAAAAACTGTTTTTT
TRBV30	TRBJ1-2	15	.	CALPRTAGSDYGYTF	TGTGCCCTCCCGCGGACAGCCGGGTCGGACTATGGCTACACCTTC
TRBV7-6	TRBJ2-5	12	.	CASSNRVETQYF	TGTGCCAGCAGCAACAGGGTCGAGACCCAGTACTTC
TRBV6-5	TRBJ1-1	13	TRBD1	CASSWTGETEAFF	TGTGCCAGCAGTTGGACAGGTGAGACTGAAGCTTTCTTT
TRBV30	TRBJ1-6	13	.	CASQKVLRSPLHF	TGTGCCTCGCAAAAGGTCTTACGTTCACCCCTCCACTTT
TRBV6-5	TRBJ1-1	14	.	CASSYSNGLGRAFF	TGTGCCAGCAGTTACTCGAACGGACTCGGGAGGGCTTTCTTT